One sample yielded the 6 T cell receptor beta chains listed below, sequenced in a study of cytomegalovirus exposure and HLA in healthy donors. The PCR had 60 Vbeta and 13 Jbeta primers. Clones were sequenced by immunoSEQ multiplex PCR, and TCRdb holds only the in-frame ones, with some missing. The sample includes around 140,000 clones, about 77% of them seen just once. Sequences were obtained from PBMCs. The receptors shown here come from a woman between 35 and 50 years old in good health and CMV-seronegative.

This chain joins TRBV19 and TRBJ2-7, with TRBD1 matching 7 bases. Germline V gene data show CDR1 as LNHDA and CDR2 as SQIVND (reference sequence). V was clipped by 5 bases and J by 4 bases; unmatched bases: 11. This CDR3 spans 15 amino acids. The CDR3 sequence: CASSFWTGEGYEQYF. In nucleotides, the CDR3 is TGTGCCAGTAGTTTTTGGACAGGAGAGGGATACGAGCAGTACTTC.

This chain connects TRBV7-2 to TRBJ2-5; 10 nucleotides agree with TRBD2. J was trimmed by 7 bases and V by 5 bases; bases with no gene match: 7. The V gene's germline CDR1 is SGHTA and CDR2 FQGNSA. CDR3 size: 14 residues. The CDR3 nucleotides are TGTGCCAGCAGCCAAAGCGGGGGGGCCGGGACCCAGTACTTC. Protein sequence: CASSQSGGAGTQYF.

V usage is TRBV5-1 and J usage is TRBJ2-7, with 7 bases fitting TRBD1. Germline V gene sequence: CDR1 SGHRS, CDR2 YFSETQ. The CDR3 is 13 residues long. The V gene end was trimmed by 4 bases and the J gene end by 6 bases; junction bases not matched to a gene: 7. The CDR3 protein is CASSKGARGEQYF. The CDR3 nucleotides are TGCGCCAGCAGCAAGGGGGCGCGAGGCGAGCAGTACTTC.

The rearrangement links TRBV14 to TRBJ2-7, with 9 bases identical to TRBD1. Trimming cost V 3 bases and J 5 bases; bases outside gene matches: 11. The CDR3 consists of 16 residues. Per the germline V gene, CDR1 is SGHDN and CDR2 is FVKESK. CDR3 sequence: CASSHLPGQGPDEQYF. CDR3 DNA sequence: TGTGCCAGCAGCCACCTTCCGGGACAGGGACCCGACGAGCAGTACTTC.

The chain links TRBV27 to TRBJ2-3; 10 bases map to TRBD2. This CDR3 comprises 17 residues. V shed 4 bases and J 7 bases; nucleotides not matched to a gene: 14. Germline V CDR1 and CDR2: MNHEY, SMNVEV (reference sequence). The CDR3 DNA follows: TGTGCCAGCAGTTCGCGAACTAGCGGGGCATTAATTTATACGCAGTATTTT. Residues: CASSSRTSGALIYTQYF.

This clone came up a few times. The chain uses TRBV2 and TRBJ2-7; maybe TRBD1 (5 bases). CDR3 length equals 15 residues. Germline values: CDR1 SNHLY, CDR2 FYNNEI. Trimming removed 0 bases from V and 7 bases from J, with 16 bases in between. Here the CDR3 DNA reads TGTGCCAGCAGTGAAGCGCGTACAGGAAGGCAAGAGCAGTACTTC. This codes for CASSEARTGRQEQYF.